This T cell receptor (beta chain) was found in a study of blood T cell repertoires in COVID-19. The J segment lost 7 bases and the V segment lost 4 bases, leaving 4 bases of the junction unmatched. Germline V gene data show CDR1 as ENHRY and CDR2 as SYGVKD. This CDR3 is built from 14 residues. Generated by immunoSEQ multiplex PCR, the TCRdb table keeps only in-frame clones and is missing some. The repertoire holds roughly 380,000 clones, approximately 77% seen once, with roughly 1.1% in the top ten. The gene calls are TRBV10-3 and TRBJ1-5, with 10 bases that match TRBD1. The sequence was collected from a human donor with acute or convalescent COVID-19. The donor label of this sample is uncertain. The source material was peripheral blood. The CDR3, as DNA: TGTGCCATCAGTGGGACAGGGGGATACCAGCCCCAGCATTTT. Translation gives CAISGTGGYQPQHF.